This T cell receptor beta chain was profiled in a study of regulatory T cells in long-lasting Graves disease. Study-level background: Over 5 years on antithyroid drugs plus positive TSH receptor antibodies marked Graves' disease as persistent.

Construction of the TCR beta libraries employed iRepertoire HTBI primers in conjunction with Arm-PCR of CDR3 regions. TCRdb used MiXCR to reprocess the multiplex PCR reads, holding one entry per CDR3 protein. Among around 500,000 distinct CDR3 sequences listed, more than 20% were seen once. This CDR3 has 14 amino acids. Germline V CDR1 and CDR2: MDHEN, SYDVKM. Trimming at V came to 5 bases and at J to 4 bases, leaving 6 bases not matched to a gene. As for time point: persistent/refractory GD, antithyroid drugs over 5 years with positive TRAb. Researchers made the TCR library from RNA that was extracted from PBMCs.

The chain links TRBV28 to TRBJ2-5, with 8 bases lining up with TRBD1. The sample in question was peripheral blood mononuclear cells (PBMCs), obtained when the disease was refractory, from a patient treated with antithyroid drugs. This receptor was taken from a female donor with Graves disease. The CDR3 sequence is CASSLQGAGETQYF. For the CDR3, the DNA is TGTGCCAGCAGTCTCCAGGGGGCGGGAGAGACCCAGTACTTC.